The T cell receptor (beta chain) described here comes from a study of cytomegalovirus exposure and HLA in healthy donors. A multiplex PCR was run with 60 Vbeta primers and 13 Jbeta primers. Produced via immunoSEQ multiplex PCR; TCRdb's table is partial and in-frame only. The table records some 90,000 clones, 60% to 80% of them present only once. CDR1 is LGHNA, CDR2 YSLEER, per germline. The CDR3 contains 15 residues. The V and J ends lost 2 bases and 6 bases, in that order; junction bases with no gene match: 3. In this sample, this clone turned up a few times. Its target is unknown. General observations from the study: As a later analysis showed, a missense DCLRE1C variant was linked to trimming of TCR beta V- and J-genes. TCR beta sequences reportedly predicted most subjects' HLA-A and HLA-B alleles accurately. The authors considered a cluster of highly shared sequence variants likely to be a sequencing artifact. Accounts indicate the classifier identified cytomegalovirus status with strong specificity and sensitivity.

This clonotype was obtained from a boy aged 5-17 years in good health and CMV-seronegative. Sample: PBMCs. This chain links TRBV4-3 with TRBJ2-1; 11 bases match TRBD1. The CDR3 reads CASSQPGTGGNEQFF. As DNA, the CDR3 is TGCGCCAGCAGCCAACCCGGGACAGGGGGCAATGAGCAGTTCTTC.